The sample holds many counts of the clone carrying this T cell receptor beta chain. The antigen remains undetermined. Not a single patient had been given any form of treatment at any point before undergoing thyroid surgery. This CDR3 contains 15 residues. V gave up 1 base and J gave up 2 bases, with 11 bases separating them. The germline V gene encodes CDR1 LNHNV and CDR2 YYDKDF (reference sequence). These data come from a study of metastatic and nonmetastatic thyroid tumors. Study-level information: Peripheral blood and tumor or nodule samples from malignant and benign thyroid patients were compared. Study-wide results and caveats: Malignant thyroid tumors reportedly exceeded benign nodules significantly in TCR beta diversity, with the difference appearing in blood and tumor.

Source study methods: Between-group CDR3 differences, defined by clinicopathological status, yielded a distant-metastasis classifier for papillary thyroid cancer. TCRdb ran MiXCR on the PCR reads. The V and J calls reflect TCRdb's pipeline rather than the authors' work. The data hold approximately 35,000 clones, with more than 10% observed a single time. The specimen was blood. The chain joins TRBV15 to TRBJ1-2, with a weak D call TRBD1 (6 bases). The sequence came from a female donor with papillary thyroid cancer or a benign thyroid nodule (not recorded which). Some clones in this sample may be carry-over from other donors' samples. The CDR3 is CATSRARTDNYGYTF. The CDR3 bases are TGTGCCACCAGCAGAGCGAGGACAGACAACTATGGCTACACCTTC. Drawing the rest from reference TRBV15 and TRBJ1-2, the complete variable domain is DAMVIQNPRYQVTQFGKPVTLSCSQTLNHNVMYWYQQKSSQAPKLLFHYYDKDFNNEADTPDNFQSRRPNTSFCFLDIRSPGLGDTAMYLCATSRARTDNYGYTFGSGTRLTVV.